The rows below give T cell receptor beta chains drawn from one sample of a study of Tregs in tolerant kidney transplant recipients. Produced via immunoSEQ multiplex PCR; TCRdb's table is partial and in-frame only. Here the sample spans 50,000 to 75,000 clones, over 75% being singletons. The sequencing here drew on Tregs from blood, taken before the transplant. These receptor sequences come from a human donor who received a combined kidney and bone marrow transplant. Both conserved end residues are part of each CDR3. A D gene is named only where the DNA matches it firmly. Size is omitted from some rows. Given values are once, few, many or a class for expanded clones.

D gene,V gene,J gene,clone size,CDR3 DNA,CDR3 protein
-,TRBV18,TRBJ2-3,-,TGTGCCAGCTCACCTGAGGGCGGGGACGGCACAGATACGCAGTATTTT,CASSPEGGDGTDTQYF
-,TRBV27,TRBJ1-6,-,TGTGCCAGCAGTTTCGGGGTCGGGTATAATTCACCCCTCCACTTT,CASSFGVGYNSPLHF
TRBD2,TRBV7-9,TRBJ2-1,-,TGTGCCAGCAGCGTCTTGGGAGGGACGGCTAATGAGCAGTTCTTC,CASSVLGGTANEQFF
-,TRBV29-1,TRBJ2-1,-,TGCAGCGTGGCCGGGAGAGGCAATGAGCAGTTCTTC,CSVAGRGNEQFF
-,TRBV5-1,TRBJ2-6,-,TGCGCCAGCAGCTTGATGGGGGACTCTGTCCTGACTTTC,CASSLMGDSVLTF
-,TRBV18,TRBJ2-4,-,TGTGCCAGCTCACCACCGGCGGGACAGCAGTACTTC,CASSPPAGQQYF
TRBD1,TRBV6-5,TRBJ1-2,-,TGTGCCAGCAGAGCTATGGACAGGGGCAGGGGCTACACCTTC,CASRAMDRGRGYTF
-,TRBV21-1,TRBJ2-1,-,TGTGCCAGCAGCAAAACTCTACCGTGGAAGCGGGCGGTATTTTACAATGAGCAGTTCTTC,CASSKTLPWKRAVFYNEQFF
TRBD1,TRBV19,TRBJ1-1,-,TGTGCCAGTAGTCCCCGGACAGGGCTCGGAAACACTGAAGCTTTCTTT,CASSPRTGLGNTEAFF
-,TRBV6-5,TRBJ1-4,-,TGTGCCAGCAGCCTTACAGAAACTAATGAAAAACTGTTTTTT,CASSLTETNEKLFF
-,TRBV10-3,TRBJ1-3,-,TGTGCCATCAGTGAGCCGGCAGGGATTGGAAACACCATATATTTT,CAISEPAGIGNTIYF
TRBD2,TRBV4-3,TRBJ2-5,-,TGCGCCAGCAGCCATGGACTAGCGGGAGAGACCCAGTACTTC,CASSHGLAGETQYF
-,TRBV4-2,TRBJ1-2,-,TGTGCCAGCAGCCCGACAGACAGGCCCTCCTATGGCTACACCTTC,CASSPTDRPSYGYTF
TRBD1,TRBV18,TRBJ1-1,-,TGTGCCAGCTCCCCTAAGGGGACAGGAGACACTGAAGCTTTCTTT,CASSPKGTGDTEAFF
-,TRBV6-5,TRBJ2-7,-,TGTGCCAGCCGAGGCAGTCCCTACGAGCAGTACTTC,CASRGSPYEQYF
TRBD1,TRBV29-1,TRBJ1-1,-,TGCAGCGTTGACGCCAGGGGCAGGGGGGCTGAAGCTTTCTTT,CSVDARGRGAEAFF
-,TRBV5-4,TRBJ2-2,few,TGTGCCAGCAGCCCAAAGACCGGGGAGCTGTTTTTT,CASSPKTGELFF